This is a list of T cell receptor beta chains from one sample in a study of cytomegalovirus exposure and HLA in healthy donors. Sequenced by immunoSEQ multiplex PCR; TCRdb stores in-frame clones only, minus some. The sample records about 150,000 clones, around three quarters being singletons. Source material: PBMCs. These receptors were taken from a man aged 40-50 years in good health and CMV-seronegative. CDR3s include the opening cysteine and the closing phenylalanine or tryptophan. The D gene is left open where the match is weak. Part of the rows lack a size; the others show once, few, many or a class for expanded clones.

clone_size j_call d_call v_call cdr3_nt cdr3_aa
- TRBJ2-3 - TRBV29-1 TGCAGCGTTGATTCGCCGGGCCTGAGGGTCACAGATACGCAGTATTTT CSVDSPGLRVTDTQYF
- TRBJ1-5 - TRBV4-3 TGCGCCAGCAGCCAAGATCTGGTCAGGAGCAATCAGCCCCAGCATTTT CASSQDLVRSNQPQHF
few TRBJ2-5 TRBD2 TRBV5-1 TGCGCCAGCAGCCCGGGACTAGCGGGTTCCCAAGAGACCCAGTACTTC CASSPGLAGSQETQYF
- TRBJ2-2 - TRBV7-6 TGTGCCAGCAGCCCGACAGGCCCACCAGGCGGGGAGCTGTTTTTT CASSPTGPPGGELFF
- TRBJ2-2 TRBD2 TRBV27 TGTGCCAGCAGTTTTTGGCGGGAGTTAGCCGGGGAGCTGTTTTTT CASSFWRELAGELFF
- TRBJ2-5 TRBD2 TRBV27 TGTGCCAGCAGTCGACGGGGGGGGAACAGGCTCCAAGAGACCCAGTACTTC CASSRRGGNRLQETQYF
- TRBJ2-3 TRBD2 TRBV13 TGTGCCAGCAGCCCAGACACCTTTAACGGGACTAGCGGCACAGATACGCAGTATTTT CASSPDTFNGTSGTDTQYF
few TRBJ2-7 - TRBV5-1 TGCGCCAGCAGTTTTGACACATCATCCTACGAGCAGTACTTC CASSFDTSSYEQYF
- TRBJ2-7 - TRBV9 TGTGCCAGCAGCGTAGCGGCAGGGATCCACGAGCAGTACTTC CASSVAAGIHEQYF
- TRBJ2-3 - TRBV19 TGTGCCAGTAGTCCCTTAGCGGCGGCGGGAGATACGCAGTATTTT CASSPLAAAGDTQYF
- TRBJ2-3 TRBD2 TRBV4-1 TGCGCCAGCAGCCACCCTAGCGGGGCTCCCCCGGATACGCAGTATTTT CASSHPSGAPPDTQYF
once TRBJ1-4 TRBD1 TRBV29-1 TGCAGCGTTGAAGCCGGGACAGGGACTGAAAAACTGTTTTTT CSVEAGTGTEKLFF
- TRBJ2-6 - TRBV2 TGTGCCAGCAGGCTTACAGGGACTGGGGCCAACGTCCTGACTTTC CASRLTGTGANVLTF
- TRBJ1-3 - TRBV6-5 TGTGCCAGCAGCCGGTCCGTTTTTTTGGGAAACACCATATATTTT CASSRSVFLGNTIYF
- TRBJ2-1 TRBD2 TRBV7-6 TGTGCCAGCAGCTTAGCAGCTAGCGGGAGTGGTGGGTATGAGCAGTTCTTC CASSLAASGSGGYEQFF
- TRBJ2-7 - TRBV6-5 TGTGCCAGCAGCCTCGGGGGTGGGGAGCAGTACTTC CASSLGGGEQYF
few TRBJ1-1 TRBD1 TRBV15 TGTGCCACCAGCAGAGCGTCCCGGACAGGGTGGGGCACTGAAGCTTTCTTT CATSRASRTGWGTEAFF
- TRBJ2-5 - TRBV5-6 TGTGCCAGCAGCTTGGGGACAGCGGGGGAGACCCAGTACTTC CASSLGTAGETQYF
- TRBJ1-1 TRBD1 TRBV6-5 TGTGCCAGCAGTACAGGGGTGAACACTGAAGCTTTCTTT CASSTGVNTEAFF
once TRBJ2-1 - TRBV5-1 TGCGCCAGCAGCTCAGGCCAGGGCTCCTACAATGAGCAGTTCTTC CASSSGQGSYNEQFF
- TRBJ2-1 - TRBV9 TGTGCCAGCAGCGCAACAGACTACAATGAGCAGTTCTTC CASSATDYNEQFF
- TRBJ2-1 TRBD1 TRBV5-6 TGTGCCAGCAGCTCTATGGACAGGGGGTACAATGAGCAGTTCTTC CASSSMDRGYNEQFF
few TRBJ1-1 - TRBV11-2 TGTGCCAGCAGCTTCGGAGGTACTGAAGCTTTCTTT CASSFGGTEAFF
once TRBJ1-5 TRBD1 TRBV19 TGTGCCAGTAGTATAGATACAGGGGGCGACCAGCCCCAGCATTTT CASSIDTGGDQPQHF
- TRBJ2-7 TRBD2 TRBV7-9 TGTGCCAGCAGCTGGACTAGCGGGACCTCCTACGAGCAGTACTTC CASSWTSGTSYEQYF